The present TCR beta chain was sequenced within a study of identical twins. Study-level points and caveats: Fewer insertions marked abundant cord blood beta clonotypes; young adult naive trended weakly, memory not at all. Out-of-frame sharing of TCR alpha in monozygotic twins was underestimated by models.

Unique molecular identifiers were present on the cDNA, and a universal primer site came from template switching. Each CDR3 protein gets one entry after TCRdb re-called the 5' RACE reads with MiXCR. Of 300,000 or so distinct CDR3 sequences listed, roughly 9% are singletons. In germline, CDR1 is MNHEY, CDR2 SVGEGT. The CDR3 runs to 14 residues. The V and J ends lost 2 bases and 4 bases, in that order; junction bases with no gene match: 0. As to this clonotype: Its antigen is still unknown.

The sample also formed part of further work on yellow fever vaccine responses in identical twins. That source notes: A vaccine T cell response that seemed partly convergent and partly personalized was reported in twins.

The TCR was taken from a woman aged 18-29 years in good health. The material sequenced was CD8+ T cells sorted from blood. The V and J genes are TRBV6-2 or TRBV6-3 and TRBJ1-2, with 11 bases matching TRBD1. CDR3 nucleotide sequence: TGTGCCAGCAGTTACGGGACAGGGGGCTATGGCTACACCTTC. It translates to CASSYGTGGYGYTF.